These 9 T cell receptor beta chains share one sample of origin, sequenced in a study of T cell clones after liver transplantation (dated by TCRdb to about 2019). In light of the paper, this sample's time point label describes: pre-transplant. The method was the immunoSEQ multiplex PCR assay. TCRdb retrieved this table from immuneACCESS and kept in-frame rearrangements only. Not all clones are present; in checked studies, unresolved V genes account for under half, and no reason is known for the remainder. For this sample there are 95,000 to 110,000 clones; around 83% appear just once. The top ten clonotypes cover around 0.97% of the sample. This material consisted of CD4+ T cells from blood, taken before liver transplant. These receptors were obtained from a human donor who received a liver transplant.

The rearrangement joins TRBV6-1 to TRBJ2-3, with D possibly called TRBD1 or TRBD2 (5 bases each). CDR3 size: 15 residues. CDR1 and CDR2 from the germline V gene are MNHNS and SASEGT. V was clipped by 2 bases and J by 5 bases, with 14 bases between them. CDR3 residues: CASSESGTGGDTQYF. In DNA form, the CDR3 reads TGTGCCAGCAGTGAATCGGGGACCGGAGGAGATACGCAGTATTTT.

This clone appeared a few times. This rearrangement joins TRBV25-1 to TRBJ1-5, with D maybe TRBD1 (6 bases). The CDR3 has 11 residues. The germline V gene has CDR1 MGHDK and CDR2 SYGVNS. V was shortened by 3 bases and J by 11 bases, with 8 bases between the two germline ends. CDR3 loop: CASSDQGTQHF. The CDR3 coding sequence is TGTGCCAGCAGTGACCAGGGGACCCAGCATTTT.

There are a few counts of this clone. The chain couples TRBV5-1 to TRBJ2-4; 10 nucleotides align to TRBD1. Per germline, CDR1 SGHRS and CDR2 YFSETQ. CDR3 size: 17 residues. V trimming: 4 bases; J trimming: 2 bases; junction bases outside the gene matches: 9. The CDR3 bases are TGCGCCAGCAGCCCCTCCGGGACAGGGGCGACCAAAAACATTCAGTACTTC. Translated, it gives CASSPSGTGATKNIQYF.

The CDR3 loop reads CASSRGGLSYEQYF. CDR3 DNA: TGTGCCAGCTCACGGGGGGGACTATCCTACGAGCAGTACTTC. The chain uses TRBV18 and TRBJ2-7; the match to TRBD2 covers 7 bases. V shed 4 bases and J 1 base; nucleotides not matched to a gene: 4. The CDR3 contains 14 residues. Germline V gene lookup returns CDR1 KGHSH and CDR2 LQKENI.

The rearrangement links TRBV19 to TRBJ2-7, with 9 bases identical to TRBD1. The CDR3 consists of 14 residues. Losses at the gene ends were 5 bases for V and 3 bases for J; bases not matched to a gene: 5. In germline, CDR1 is LNHDA, CDR2 SQIVND (reference sequence). CDR3 region: CASSPGQGLYEQYF. The CDR3 DNA is TGTGCCAGTAGTCCGGGACAGGGACTCTACGAGCAGTACTTC.

V and J are TRBV28 and TRBJ1-5, with TRBD1 identical over 12 bases. With V trimmed by 7 bases and J by 6 bases, 7 bases remained unmatched. From germline, CDR1 is MDHEN and CDR2 SYDVKM. The CDR3 is made up of 15 amino acids. The CDR3, as DNA: TGTGCCAGCATCCCGTGGGGACAGGGGGCTCAGCCCCAGCATTTT. Its translation: CASIPWGQGAQPQHF.

In this sample, this clone turned up once. V gene TRBV29-1 combines with J gene TRBJ2-1; D unresolved. Deletions cut 0 bases from V and 15 bases from J, with 18 bases between. The CDR3 totals 13 residues. CDR1 and CDR2 from the germline V gene are SQVTM and ANQGSEA. The CDR3, as DNA: TGCAGCGTTGAAGAACCTCTCGGTCATGTTGGGTTCTTC. Protein product: CSVEEPLGHVGFF.

A few counts support this clone. The chain has TRBV29-1 and TRBJ2-5; 9 bases align to TRBD2. The germline CDR1 and CDR2 sequences are SQVTM and ANQGSEA. V was pared by 8 bases and J by 5 bases, with 15 bases of the junction left unmatched. The CDR3 runs to 15 residues. CDR3 sequence reads: CSTFPSGGTVETQYF. CDR3 bases: TGCAGCACCTTCCCAAGCGGGGGGACCGTGGAGACCCAGTACTTC.

The V gene is TRBV6-1, the J gene TRBJ1-1; D gene uncertain. The CDR3 is made up of 14 amino acids. Trimming took off 2 bases at V and 5 bases at J, with 12 bases between the two ends. Germline values: CDR1 MNHNS, CDR2 SASEGT. This chain's CDR3 is CASSERATLTEAFF. The CDR3 region has the DNA TGTGCCAGCAGTGAACGGGCCACGCTAACTGAAGCTTTCTTT.